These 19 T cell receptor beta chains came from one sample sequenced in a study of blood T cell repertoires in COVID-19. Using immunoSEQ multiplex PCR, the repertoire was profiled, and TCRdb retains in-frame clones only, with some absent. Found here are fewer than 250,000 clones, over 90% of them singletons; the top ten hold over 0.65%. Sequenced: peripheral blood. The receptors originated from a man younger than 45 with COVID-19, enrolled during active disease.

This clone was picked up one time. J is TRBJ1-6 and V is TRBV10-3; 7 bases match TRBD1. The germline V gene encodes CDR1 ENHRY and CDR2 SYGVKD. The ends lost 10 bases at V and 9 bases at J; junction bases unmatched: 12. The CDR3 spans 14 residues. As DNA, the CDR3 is TGTGCCACAACAGGGGACCTTCAGCGTTCACCCCTCCACTTT. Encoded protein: CATTGDLQRSPLHF.

The CDR3 spells CASSLEQGATEAFF. Here the CDR3 DNA reads TGTGCCAGCAGCTTGGAACAGGGGGCAACTGAAGCTTTCTTT. The chain employs TRBV5-4 and TRBJ1-1; 9 bases are a match to TRBD1. The J segment lost 5 bases and the V segment lost 0 bases, leaving 2 bases of the junction unmatched. The CDR3 spans 14 residues. Germline V gives CDR1 SGHNT, CDR2 YYREEE (reference sequence).

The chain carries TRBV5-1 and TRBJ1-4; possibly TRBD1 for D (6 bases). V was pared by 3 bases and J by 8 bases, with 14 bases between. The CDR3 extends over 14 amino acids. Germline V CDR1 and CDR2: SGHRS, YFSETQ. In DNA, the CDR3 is TGCGCCAGCAGCTCGGACGTACAGGGAGAAAAACTGTTTTTT. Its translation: CASSSDVQGEKLFF.

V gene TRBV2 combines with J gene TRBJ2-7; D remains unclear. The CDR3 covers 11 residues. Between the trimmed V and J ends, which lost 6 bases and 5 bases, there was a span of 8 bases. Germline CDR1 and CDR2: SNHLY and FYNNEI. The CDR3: CASRGWDEQYF. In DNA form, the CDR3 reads TGTGCCAGCAGGGGCTGGGACGAGCAGTACTTC. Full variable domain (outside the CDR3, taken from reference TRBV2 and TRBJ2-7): EPEVTQTPSHQVTQMGQEVILRCVPISNHLYFYWYRQILGQKVEFLVSFYNNEISEKSEIFDDQFSVERPDGSNFTLKIRSTKLEDSAMYFCASRGWDEQYFGPGTRLTVT.

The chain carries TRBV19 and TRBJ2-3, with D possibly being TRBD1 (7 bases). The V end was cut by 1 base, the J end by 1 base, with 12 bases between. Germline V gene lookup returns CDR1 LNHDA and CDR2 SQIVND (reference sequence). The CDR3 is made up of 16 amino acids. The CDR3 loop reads CASSIGAGGRTDTQYF. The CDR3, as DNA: TGTGCCAGTAGTATAGGGGCAGGGGGGCGCACAGATACGCAGTATTTT.

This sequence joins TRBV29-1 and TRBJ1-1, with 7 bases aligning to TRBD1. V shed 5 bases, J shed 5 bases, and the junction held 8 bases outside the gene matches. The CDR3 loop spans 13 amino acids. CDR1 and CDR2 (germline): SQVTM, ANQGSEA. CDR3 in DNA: TGCAGCGTTTACAGGGGCGCAAGGACTGAAGCTTTCTTT. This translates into CSVYRGARTEAFF.

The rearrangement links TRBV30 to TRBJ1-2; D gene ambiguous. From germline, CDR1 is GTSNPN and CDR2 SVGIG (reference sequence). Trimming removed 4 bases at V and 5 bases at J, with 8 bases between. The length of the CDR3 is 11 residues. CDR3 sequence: CAWTSAYGYTF. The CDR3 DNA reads TGTGCCTGGACGAGTGCGTATGGCTACACCTTC.

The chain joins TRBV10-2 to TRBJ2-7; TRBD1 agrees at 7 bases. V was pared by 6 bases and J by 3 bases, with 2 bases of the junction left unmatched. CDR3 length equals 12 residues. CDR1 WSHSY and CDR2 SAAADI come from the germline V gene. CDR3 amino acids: CASSGTVYEQYF. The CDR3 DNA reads TGCGCCAGCAGCGGGACAGTCTACGAGCAGTACTTC.

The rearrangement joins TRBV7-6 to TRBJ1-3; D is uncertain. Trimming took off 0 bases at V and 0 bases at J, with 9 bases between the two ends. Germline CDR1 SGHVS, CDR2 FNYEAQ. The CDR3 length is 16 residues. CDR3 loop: CASSLAPTSSGNTIYF. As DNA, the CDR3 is TGTGCCAGCAGCTTAGCACCTACTAGCTCTGGAAACACCATATATTTT.

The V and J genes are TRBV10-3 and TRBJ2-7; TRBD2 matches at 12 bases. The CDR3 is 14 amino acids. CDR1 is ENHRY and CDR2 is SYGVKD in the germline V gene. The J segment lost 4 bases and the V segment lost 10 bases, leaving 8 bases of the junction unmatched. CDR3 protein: CATRTSGEIYEQYF. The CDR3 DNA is TGTGCCACCAGGACTAGCGGGGAGATTTACGAGCAGTACTTC.

In nucleotides, the CDR3 is TGTGCCAGCAGTTCCGACTCACAGGGAAATGGAAACACCATATATTTT. Translating gives CASSSDSQGNGNTIYF. The chain links TRBV27 to TRBJ1-3; D is possibly TRBD1 (6 bases). Germline V gene data show CDR1 as MNHEY and CDR2 as SMNVEV (reference sequence). The CDR3 extends over 16 amino acids. V was trimmed by 4 bases and J by 3 bases, leaving 16 bases between them.

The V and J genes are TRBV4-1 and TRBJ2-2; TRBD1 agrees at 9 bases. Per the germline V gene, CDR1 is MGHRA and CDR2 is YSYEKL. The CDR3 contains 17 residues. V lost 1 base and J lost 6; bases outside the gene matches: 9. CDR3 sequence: CASSQVGGTGLAGELFF. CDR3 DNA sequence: TGCGCCAGCAGCCAAGTGGGCGGGACAGGGTTAGCCGGGGAGCTGTTTTTT.

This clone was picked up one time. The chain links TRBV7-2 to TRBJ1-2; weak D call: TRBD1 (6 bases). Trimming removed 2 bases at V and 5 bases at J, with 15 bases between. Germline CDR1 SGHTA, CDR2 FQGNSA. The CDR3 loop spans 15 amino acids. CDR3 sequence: CASSLRNRGAYGYTF. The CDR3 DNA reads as TGTGCCAGCAGCTTAAGAAATCGGGGGGCATATGGCTACACCTTC.

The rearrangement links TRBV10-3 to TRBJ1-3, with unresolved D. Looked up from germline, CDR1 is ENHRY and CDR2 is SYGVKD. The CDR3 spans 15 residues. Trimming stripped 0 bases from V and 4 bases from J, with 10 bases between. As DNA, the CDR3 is TGTGCCATCAGTGAGTCGCACAGCCAAGGAAACACCATATATTTT. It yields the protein CAISESHSQGNTIYF.

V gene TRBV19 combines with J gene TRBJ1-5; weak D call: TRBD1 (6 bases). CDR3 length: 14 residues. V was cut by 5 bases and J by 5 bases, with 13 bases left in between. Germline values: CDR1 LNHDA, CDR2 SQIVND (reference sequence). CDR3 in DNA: TGTGCCAGTAGTGGAACGACAGGAGATCAGCCCCAGCATTTT. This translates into CASSGTTGDQPQHF. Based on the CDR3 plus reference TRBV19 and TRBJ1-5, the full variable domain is DGGITQSPKYLFRKEGQNVTLSCEQNLNHDAMYWYRQDPGQGLRLIYYSQIVNDFQKGDIAEGYSVSREKKESFPLTVTSAQKNPTAFYLCASSGTTGDQPQHFGDGTRLSIL.

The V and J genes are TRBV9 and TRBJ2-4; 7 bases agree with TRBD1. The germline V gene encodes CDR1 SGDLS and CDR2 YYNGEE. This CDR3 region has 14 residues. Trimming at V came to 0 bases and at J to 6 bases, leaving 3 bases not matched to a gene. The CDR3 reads CASSVEPGGNIQYF. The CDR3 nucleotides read TGTGCCAGCAGCGTAGAACCAGGGGGAAACATTCAGTACTTC.

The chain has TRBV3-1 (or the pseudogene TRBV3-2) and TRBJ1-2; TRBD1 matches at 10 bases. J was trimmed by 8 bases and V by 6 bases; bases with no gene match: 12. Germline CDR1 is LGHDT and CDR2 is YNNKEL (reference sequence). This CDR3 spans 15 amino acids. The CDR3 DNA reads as TGTGCCAGCAGACCCCGGGACAGGGGACCAGGGGGCTACACCTTC. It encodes CASRPRDRGPGGYTF.

The CDR3 DNA follows: TGTGCCTGGACTGGGACAGGCGGAAATTCACCCCTCCACTTT. As protein: CAWTGTGGNSPLHF. The chain recombines TRBV30 with TRBJ1-6, with 8 bases fitting TRBD1. The CDR3 has 14 amino acids. Germline CDR1 GTSNPN, CDR2 SVGIG (reference sequence). J lost 7 bases, V lost 4 bases, and 6 bases had no gene match.

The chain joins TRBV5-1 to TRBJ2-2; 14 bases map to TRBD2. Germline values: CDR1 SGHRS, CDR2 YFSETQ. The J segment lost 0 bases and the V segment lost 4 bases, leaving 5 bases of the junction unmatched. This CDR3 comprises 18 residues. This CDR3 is CASSLGLAGGPNTGELFF. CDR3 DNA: TGCGCCAGCAGCCTAGGACTAGCGGGGGGACCGAACACCGGGGAGCTGTTTTTT.